The entry below describes one T cell receptor (beta chain). Antigen: not known. With sequencing, the targeted depth ranged from 1 in 200,000 to 1 in 1 million T cells. Method: immunoSEQ multiplex PCR; TCRdb's copy keeps in-frame clones and lacks some. This table has 60,000 to 95,000 clones, around four fifths appearing once. CDR3 length: 12 amino acids. Germline lookup yields CDR1 ENHRY and CDR2 SYGVKD. Germline trimming cut 11 bases from V and 4 bases from J; bases unmatched to any gene: 7. This sample was included in a study of cytotoxic CD8 clonotypes in ibrutinib-treated CLL. Whole-study results and caveats: Clonality increased at ibrutinib response, then returned toward baseline at progression.

The receptor was derived from a human donor with chronic lymphocytic leukemia. Source: PBMCs, taken after 24 months of ibrutinib treatment. The V gene is TRBV10-3, the J gene TRBJ2-7, with 8 bases lining up with TRBD1. The CDR3 DNA reads TGTGCCGCTGCCGGACAGGGTTACGAGCAGTACTTC. Translated: CAAAGQGYEQYF.